These 3 T cell receptor beta chains were sequenced from one sample in a study of CD4 T cells in relation to SARS-CoV-2 and coronaviruses. Unexposed donor CD4+ T cells date from 2011-2018, before the COVID-19 pandemic. CD4+ T cells were isolated from the cells after 10 days of culture. Antigen specificity for these receptors is unknown. Measured with immunoSEQ multiplex PCR; TCRdb has only the in-frame clones, and not every one. Of around 20,000 clones listed, roughly four fifths are singletons. The sample comprised CD4+ T cells from PBMCs, cultured in vitro. The receptor source for this set is a human donor in good health.

The rearrangement joins TRBV24-1 to TRBJ2-1; a possible D gene is TRBD2 (6 bases). Germline CDR1 and CDR2: KGHDR and SFDVKD. The CDR3 has 15 residues. Trimming removed 1 base from V and 9 bases from J, with 15 bases in between. This chain's CDR3 is CATSDFWDSDCEQFF. DNA for the CDR3: TGTGCCACCAGTGATTTTTGGGACTCTGACTGTGAGCAGTTCTTC.

This clone was counted between two and nine times. The chain is built from TRBV7-9 and TRBJ2-7; D is unresolved. Germline CDR1 reads SEHNR; CDR2 reads FQNEAQ (reference sequence). CDR3 length: 14 residues. Deletions cut 2 bases from V and 0 bases from J, with 8 bases between. The CDR3 is CASSLQQSSYEQYF. The CDR3 DNA sequence: TGTGCCAGCAGCTTACAGCAGAGCTCCTACGAGCAGTACTTC.

The chain uses TRBV12-3 or TRBV12-4 and TRBJ1-1; a possible D gene is TRBD1 (5 bases). The CDR3 is made up of 13 amino acids. The germline V and J ends were trimmed by 3 bases and 11 bases, with 16 bases remaining between them. The CDR3 spells CASSFTGAPGAFF. The CDR3 DNA is TGTGCCAGCAGTTTTACCGGGGCCCCCGGGGCTTTCTTT.